A selection of T cell receptor beta chains follows, all from one sample in a study of T cells in pancreatic ductal adenocarcinoma. Profiled with immunoSEQ multiplex PCR; TCRdb holds only in-frame clones, not every one. This table has about 97,000 clones, nearly 95% appearing once. The sample was PBMCs. Receptor source: a human donor with pancreatic ductal adenocarcinoma. Each CDR3 is given with its conserved first and last residue. A D gene is named only where the DNA matches it firmly. For some rows the clone size is stated as once, few or many, or as a class when expanded; others skip it.

>TRBV6-5|TRBJ2-7|-|-
CASSSTAYEQYF
TGTGCCAGCAGTTCCACAGCCTACGAGCAGTACTTC
>TRBV5-5|TRBJ1-5|-|-
CASSHTIGSNQLQHF
TGTGCCAGCAGCCATACGATCGGTAGCAATCAGCTCCAGCATTTT
>TRBV2|TRBJ2-7|-|TRBD2
CASSGTSGRYEQYF
TGTGCCAGCAGTGGGACTAGCGGTCGATACGAGCAGTACTTC
>TRBV28|TRBJ1-5|-|TRBD1
CASSPPQGQGGSQPQHF
TGTGCCAGCAGCCCACCCCAGGGACAGGGCGGTAGTCAGCCCCAGCATTTT
>TRBV19|TRBJ2-5|-|TRBD1
CASSSRTGSSRETQYF
TGTGCCAGTAGTTCACGGACAGGGAGTTCGCGAGAGACCCAGTACTTC
>TRBV5-1|TRBJ2-7|once|TRBD1
CASSLSGTGPQYEQYF
TGCGCCAGCAGCTTGTCAGGGACAGGGCCCCAGTACGAGCAGTACTTC
>TRBV28|TRBJ2-7|-|TRBD2
CASSTGQGTSGRVGSYEQYF
TGTGCCAGCAGTACAGGGCAAGGGACTAGCGGGAGGGTTGGGTCCTACGAGCAGTACTTC
>TRBV2|TRBJ2-1|-|TRBD2
CASSGEGLANEQFF
TGTGCCAGCAGCGGGGAGGGACTAGCGAATGAGCAGTTCTTC
>TRBV27|TRBJ1-5|-|-
CASRGGDQPQHF
TGTGCCAGCAGGGGGGGGGATCAGCCCCAGCATTTT
>TRBV12-5|TRBJ1-3|-|-
CASGLDPGAKDTIYF
TGTGCTAGTGGTTTAGACCCAGGCGCGAAAGACACCATATATTTT
>TRBV27|TRBJ2-1|-|-
CASSLQFWRRSSEQFF
-
>TRBV5-1|TRBJ1-5|-|-
CASSLAPNSEQPQHF
TGCGCCAGCAGCTTGGCGCCGAATTCCGAGCAGCCCCAGCATTTT
>TRBV11-1|TRBJ2-7|-|-
CASSLSRDAGEQYF
TGTGCCAGCAGCTTAAGCAGGGATGCAGGGGAGCAGTACTTC
>TRBV2|TRBJ1-5|-|TRBD1
CASSSTGAKSNQPQHF
TGTGCCAGCAGTTCGACAGGGGCGAAGAGCAATCAGCCCCAGCATTTT
>TRBV18|TRBJ2-1|few|TRBD2
CASSPLRTSGSGGDEQFF
TGTGCCAGCTCACCGCTCAGGACTAGCGGGAGTGGTGGAGATGAGCAGTTCTTC
>TRBV10-3|TRBJ2-1|-|TRBD2
CAISEGTTLLREQFF
TGTGCCATCAGTGAGGGGACTACCCTGCTGAGGGAGCAGTTCTTC
>TRBV5-1|TRBJ2-5|-|-
CASSGPRELKETQYF
TGCGCCAGCAGCGGGCCGAGGGAACTTAAAGAGACCCAGTACTTC
>TRBV7-3|TRBJ2-1|few|-
CASSFSGAYNEQFF
TGTGCCAGCAGCTTTAGCGGAGCTTACAATGAGCAGTTCTTC
>TRBV7-8|TRBJ1-4|-|TRBD1
CASSLNPRTGNEKLFF
TGTGCCAGCAGCCTAAACCCCAGGACAGGGAATGAAAAACTGTTTTTT
>TRBV28|TRBJ2-1|-|-
CASSLWPGSNEQFF
TGTGCCAGCAGTTTATGGCCCGGGAGCAATGAGCAGTTCTTC
>TRBV4-2|TRBJ2-3|-|-
CASKPEGQGGDTQYF
TGTGCCAGCAAACCCGAGGGACAAGGTGGAGATACGCAGTATTTT
>TRBV5-1|TRBJ2-1|-|TRBD1
CASRPSGTGNNEQFF
TGCGCCAGCAGGCCTTCCGGGACAGGGAACAATGAGCAGTTCTTC
>TRBV9|TRBJ2-7|-|-
CASSPSSGGEQYF
TGTGCCAGCAGCCCTTCTTCGGGCGGGGAGCAGTACTTC
>TRBV5-4|TRBJ1-3|-|-
CASSLGGNSGNTIYF
TGTGCCAGCAGCTTGGGGGGCAACTCTGGAAACACCATATATTTT
>TRBV9|TRBJ2-7|-|-
CASSVGAGADPSYEQYF
TGTGCCAGCAGCGTAGGGGCGGGGGCCGATCCGTCCTACGAGCAGTACTTC
>TRBV5-1|TRBJ2-2|-|TRBD1
CASSTGTGMRTGELFF
TGCGCCAGCAGCACCGGGACAGGGATGAGGACCGGGGAGCTGTTTTTT
>TRBV7-9|TRBJ2-3|-|-
CASSLAMSGDTQYF
TGTGCCAGCAGCTTAGCGATGTCGGGTGATACGCAGTATTTT
>TRBV5-4|TRBJ2-5|-|TRBD1
CASSLADRVETQYF
TGTGCCAGCAGCTTGGCTGACAGGGTTGAGACCCAGTACTTC
>TRBV5-1|TRBJ2-3|-|-
CASSLALLEGSDTQYF
TGCGCCAGCAGCTTGGCCTTACTGGAGGGGTCAGATACGCAGTATTTT